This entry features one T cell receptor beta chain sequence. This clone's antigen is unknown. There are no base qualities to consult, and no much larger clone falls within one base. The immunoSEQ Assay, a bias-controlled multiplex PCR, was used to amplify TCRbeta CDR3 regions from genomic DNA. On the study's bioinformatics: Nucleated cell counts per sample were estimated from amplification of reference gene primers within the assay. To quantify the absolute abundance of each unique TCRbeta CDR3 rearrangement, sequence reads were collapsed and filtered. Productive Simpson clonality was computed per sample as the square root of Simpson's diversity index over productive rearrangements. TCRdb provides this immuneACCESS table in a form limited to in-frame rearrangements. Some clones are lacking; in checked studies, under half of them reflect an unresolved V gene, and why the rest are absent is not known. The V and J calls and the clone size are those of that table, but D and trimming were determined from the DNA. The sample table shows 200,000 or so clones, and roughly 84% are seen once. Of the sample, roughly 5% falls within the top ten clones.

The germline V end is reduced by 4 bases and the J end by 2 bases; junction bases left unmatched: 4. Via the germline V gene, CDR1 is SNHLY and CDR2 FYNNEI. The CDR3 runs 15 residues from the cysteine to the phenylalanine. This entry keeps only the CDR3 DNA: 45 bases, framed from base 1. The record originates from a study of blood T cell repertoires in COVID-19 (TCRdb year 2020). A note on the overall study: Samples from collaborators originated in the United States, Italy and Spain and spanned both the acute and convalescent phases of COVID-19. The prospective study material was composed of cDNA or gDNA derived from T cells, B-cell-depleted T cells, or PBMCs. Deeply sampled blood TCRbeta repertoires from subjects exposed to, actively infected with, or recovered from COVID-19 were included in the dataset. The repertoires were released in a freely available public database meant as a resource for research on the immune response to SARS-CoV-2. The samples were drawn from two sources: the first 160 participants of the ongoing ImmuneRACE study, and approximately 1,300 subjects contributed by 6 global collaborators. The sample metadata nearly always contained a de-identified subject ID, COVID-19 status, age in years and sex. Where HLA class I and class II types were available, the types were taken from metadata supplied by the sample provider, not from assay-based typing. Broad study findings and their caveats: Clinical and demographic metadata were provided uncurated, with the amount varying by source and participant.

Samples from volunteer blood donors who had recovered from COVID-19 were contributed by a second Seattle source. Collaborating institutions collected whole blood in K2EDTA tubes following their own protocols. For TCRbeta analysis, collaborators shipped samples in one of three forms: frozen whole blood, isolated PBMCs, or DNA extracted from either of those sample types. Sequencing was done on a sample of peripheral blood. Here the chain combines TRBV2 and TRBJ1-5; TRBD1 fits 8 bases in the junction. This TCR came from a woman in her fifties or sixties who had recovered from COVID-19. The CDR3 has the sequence CASSGQGAGNQPQHF. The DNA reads TGTGCCAGCAGTGGTCAGGGGGCTGGCAATCAGCCCCAGCATTTT. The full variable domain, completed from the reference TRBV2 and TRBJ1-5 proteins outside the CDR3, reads EPEVTQTPSHQVTQMGQEVILRCVPISNHLYFYWYRQILGQKVEFLVSFYNNEISEKSEIFDDQFSVERPDGSNFTLKIRSTKLEDSAMYFCASSGQGAGNQPQHFGDGTRLSIL.